This T cell receptor (beta chain) originates from a study of blood T cells in healthy people across ages. The CDR3 loop spans 15 amino acids. V dropped 5 bases and J dropped 0 bases, with 12 bases sitting between them. Germline V lookup: CDR1 MNHEY, CDR2 SVGAGI. Primed by a sample-barcoded 5' primer and a J-beta primer mix, a second PCR proceeded for 7 to 11 cycles. TCRdb re-called the 5' RACE reads with MiXCR, one entry per CDR3 protein. This table has around 1,900,000 distinct CDR3 sequences, about two fifths appearing once. J is TRBJ2-3 and V is TRBV6-5; D gene ambiguous. The sequencing sample was made of blood. The origin of this receptor is a human donor in good health. CDR3 residues: CASSEDLSSTDTQYF. In DNA form, the CDR3 reads TGTGCCAGCAGTGAGGACCTTTCTAGCACAGATACGCAGTATTTT.